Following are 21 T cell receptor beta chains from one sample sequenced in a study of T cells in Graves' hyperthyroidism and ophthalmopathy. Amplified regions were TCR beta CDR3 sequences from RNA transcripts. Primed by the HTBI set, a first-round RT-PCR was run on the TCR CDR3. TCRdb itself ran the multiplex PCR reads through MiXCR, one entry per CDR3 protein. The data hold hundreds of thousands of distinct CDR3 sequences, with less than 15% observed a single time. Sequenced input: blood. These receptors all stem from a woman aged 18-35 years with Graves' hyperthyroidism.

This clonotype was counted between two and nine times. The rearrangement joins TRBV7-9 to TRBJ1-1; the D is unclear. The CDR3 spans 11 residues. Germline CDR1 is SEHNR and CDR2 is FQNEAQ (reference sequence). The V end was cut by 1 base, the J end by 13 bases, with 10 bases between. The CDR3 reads CASSLGPIGFF. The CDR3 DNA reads TGTGCCAGCAGCTTAGGGCCTATCGGTTTCTTT.

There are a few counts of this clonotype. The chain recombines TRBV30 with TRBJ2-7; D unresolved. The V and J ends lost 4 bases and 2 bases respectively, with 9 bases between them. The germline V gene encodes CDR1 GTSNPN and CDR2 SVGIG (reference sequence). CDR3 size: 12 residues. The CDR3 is CAWNTLTYEQYF. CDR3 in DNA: TGTGCCTGGAATACCCTAACCTACGAGCAGTACTTC.

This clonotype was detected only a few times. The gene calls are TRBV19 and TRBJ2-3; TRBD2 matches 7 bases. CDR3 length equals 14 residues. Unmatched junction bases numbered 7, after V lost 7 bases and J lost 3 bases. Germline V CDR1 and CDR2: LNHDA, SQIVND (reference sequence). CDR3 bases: TGTGCCAGTAAAGGGAGGGCGATGACAGATACGCAGTATTTT. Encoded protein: CASKGRAMTDTQYF.

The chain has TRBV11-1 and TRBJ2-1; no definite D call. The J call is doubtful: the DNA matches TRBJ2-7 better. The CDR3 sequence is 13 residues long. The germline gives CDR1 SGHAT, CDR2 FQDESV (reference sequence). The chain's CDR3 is CASSSGTYNEQYF. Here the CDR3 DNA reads TGTGCCAGCAGCTCCGGAACCTACAATGAGCAGTACTTC.

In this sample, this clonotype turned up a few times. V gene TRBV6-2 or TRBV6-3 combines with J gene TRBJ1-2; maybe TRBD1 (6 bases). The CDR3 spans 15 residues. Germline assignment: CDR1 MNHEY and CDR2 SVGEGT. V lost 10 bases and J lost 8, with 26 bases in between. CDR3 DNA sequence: TGTGCCACCCACAGTGCCTACCTGGGGGCGGAAGGCTACACCTTC. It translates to CATHSAYLGAEGYTF.

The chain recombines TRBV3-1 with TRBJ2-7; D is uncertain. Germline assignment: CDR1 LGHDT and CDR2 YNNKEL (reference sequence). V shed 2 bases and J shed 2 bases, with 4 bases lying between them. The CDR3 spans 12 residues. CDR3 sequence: CASSQSTYEQYF. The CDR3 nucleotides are TGTGCCAGCAGCCAATCTACCTACGAGCAGTACTTC.

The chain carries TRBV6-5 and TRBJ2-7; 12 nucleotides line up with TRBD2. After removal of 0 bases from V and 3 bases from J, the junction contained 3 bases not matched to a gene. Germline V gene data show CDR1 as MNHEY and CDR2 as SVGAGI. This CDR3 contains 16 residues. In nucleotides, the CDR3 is TGTGCCAGCAGTTACTCAGGACTAGCGGGACTCTACGAGCAGTACTTC. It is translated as CASSYSGLAGLYEQYF.

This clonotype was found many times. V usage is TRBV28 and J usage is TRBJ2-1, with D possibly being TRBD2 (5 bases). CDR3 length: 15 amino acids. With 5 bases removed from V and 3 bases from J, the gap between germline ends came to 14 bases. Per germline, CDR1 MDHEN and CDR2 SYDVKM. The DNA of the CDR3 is TGTGCCAGCAGTCTTCAGAGGGTATACTACAATGAGCAGTTCTTC. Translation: CASSLQRVYYNEQFF.

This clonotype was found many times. The CDR3 region has the DNA TGTGCCAGCATGAACAGGGCAACTAATGAAAAACTGTTTTTT. It yields the protein CASMNRATNEKLFF. V is TRBV28 and J is TRBJ1-4; a possible D gene is TRBD1 (6 bases). CDR3 length: 14 residues. Between the trimmed V and J ends, which lost 7 bases and 0 bases, there was a span of 9 bases. Germline V gene lookup returns CDR1 MDHEN and CDR2 SYDVKM.

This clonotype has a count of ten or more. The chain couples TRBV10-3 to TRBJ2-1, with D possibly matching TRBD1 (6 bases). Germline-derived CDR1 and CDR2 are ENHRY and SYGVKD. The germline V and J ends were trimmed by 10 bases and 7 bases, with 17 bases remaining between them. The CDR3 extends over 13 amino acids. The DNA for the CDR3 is TGTGCCACCTACGCGCGCAGGGGTAATGAGCAGTTCTTC. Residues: CATYARRGNEQFF.

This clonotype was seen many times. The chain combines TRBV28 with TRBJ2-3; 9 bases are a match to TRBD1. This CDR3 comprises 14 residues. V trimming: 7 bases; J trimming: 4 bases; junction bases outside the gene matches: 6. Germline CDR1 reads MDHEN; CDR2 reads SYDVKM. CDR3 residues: CASIYRGLADTQYF. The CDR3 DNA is TGTGCCAGCATCTACAGGGGGCTCGCAGATACGCAGTATTTT.

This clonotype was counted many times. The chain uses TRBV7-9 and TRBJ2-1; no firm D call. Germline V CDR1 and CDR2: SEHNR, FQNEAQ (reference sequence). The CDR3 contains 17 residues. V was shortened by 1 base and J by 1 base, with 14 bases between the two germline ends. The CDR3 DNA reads TGTGCCAGCAGCTTAGTAAGCTTAGTGGATTCCTACAATGAGCAGTTCTTC. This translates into CASSLVSLVDSYNEQFF.

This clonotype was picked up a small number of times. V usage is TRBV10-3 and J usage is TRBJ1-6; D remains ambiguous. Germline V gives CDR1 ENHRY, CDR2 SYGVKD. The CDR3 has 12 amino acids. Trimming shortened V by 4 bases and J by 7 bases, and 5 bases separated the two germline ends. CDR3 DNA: TGTGCCATCAGTGTTGGGAATTCACCCCTCCACTTT. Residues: CAISVGNSPLHF.

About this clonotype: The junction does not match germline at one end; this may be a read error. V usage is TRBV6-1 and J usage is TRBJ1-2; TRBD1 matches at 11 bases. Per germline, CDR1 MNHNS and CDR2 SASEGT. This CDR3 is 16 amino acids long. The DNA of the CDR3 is TGTGCCAGCAGTCGGGACAGGGGGATACCTATCTATGGCCACACCTTC. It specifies CASSRDRGIPIYGHTF.

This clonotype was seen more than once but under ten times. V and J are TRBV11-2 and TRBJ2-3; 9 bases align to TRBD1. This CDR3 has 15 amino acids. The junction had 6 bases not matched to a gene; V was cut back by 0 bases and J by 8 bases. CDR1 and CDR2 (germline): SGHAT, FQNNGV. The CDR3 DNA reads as TGTGCCAGCAGCTTAGAGGGACAGGGTTTGGGTACGCAGTATTTT. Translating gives CASSLEGQGLGTQYF.

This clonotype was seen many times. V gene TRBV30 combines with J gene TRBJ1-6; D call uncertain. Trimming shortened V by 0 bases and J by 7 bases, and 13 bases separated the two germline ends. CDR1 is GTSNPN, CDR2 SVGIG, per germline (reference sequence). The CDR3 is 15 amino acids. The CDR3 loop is CAWSVQGLGNSPLHF. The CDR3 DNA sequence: TGTGCCTGGAGTGTACAAGGCCTGGGGAATTCACCCCTCCACTTT.

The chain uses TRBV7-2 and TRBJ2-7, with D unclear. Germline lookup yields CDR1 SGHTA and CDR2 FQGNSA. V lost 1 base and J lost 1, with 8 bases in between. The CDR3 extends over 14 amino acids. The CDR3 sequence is CASSLVANSYEQYF. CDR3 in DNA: TGTGCCAGCAGCTTAGTGGCGAATTCCTACGAGCAGTACTTC.

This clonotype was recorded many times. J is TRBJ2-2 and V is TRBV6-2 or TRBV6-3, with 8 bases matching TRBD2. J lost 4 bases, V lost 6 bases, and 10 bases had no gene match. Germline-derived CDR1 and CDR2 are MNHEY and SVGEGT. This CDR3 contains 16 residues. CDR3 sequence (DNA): TGTGCCAGCAGCCCCGGCGGGAGGACTATCACCGGGGAGCTGTTTTTT. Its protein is CASSPGGRTITGELFF.

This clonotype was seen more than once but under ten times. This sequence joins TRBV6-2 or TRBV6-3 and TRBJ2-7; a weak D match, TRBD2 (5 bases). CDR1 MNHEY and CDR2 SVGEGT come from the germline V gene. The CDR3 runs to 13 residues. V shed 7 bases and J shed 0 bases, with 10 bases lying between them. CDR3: CASKDSSSYEQYF. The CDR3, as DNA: TGTGCCAGCAAGGACTCCAGCTCCTACGAGCAGTACTTC.

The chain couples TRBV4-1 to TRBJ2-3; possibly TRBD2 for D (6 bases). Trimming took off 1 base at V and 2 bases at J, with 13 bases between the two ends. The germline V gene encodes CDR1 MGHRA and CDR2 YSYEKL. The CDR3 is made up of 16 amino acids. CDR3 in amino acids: CASSQGSWRATDTQYF. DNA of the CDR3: TGCGCCAGCAGCCAAGGATCCTGGAGGGCCACAGATACGCAGTATTTT.

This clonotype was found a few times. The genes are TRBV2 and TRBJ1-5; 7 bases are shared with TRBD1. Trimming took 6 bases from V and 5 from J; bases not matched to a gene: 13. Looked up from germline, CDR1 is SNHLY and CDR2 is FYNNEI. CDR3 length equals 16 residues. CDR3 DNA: TGTGCCAGCAGGGAACTTCGAGGGGGCGCGGATCAGCCCCAGCATTTT. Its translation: CASRELRGGADQPQHF.